This TCR beta chain derives from a study of CD8+ T cells in alopecia areata. Study-level background: Percent of scalp involved defined treated patients' severity scores. Study outcomes and limitations: One nonresponder leaves baseline CD8+ expansion's link to response uncertain.

As for treatment: oral pan-JAK inhibitor, 5-10 mg twice daily. Remarks on this clone: As yet, its antigen is unknown.

This CDR3 spans 15 amino acids. V was trimmed by 6 bases and J by 0 bases, leaving 14 bases between them. Germline lookup yields CDR1 SGHVS and CDR2 FQNEAQ. RNA was extracted and reverse transcribed into cDNA as the sequencing template. Data came from immunoSEQ multiplex PCR; TCRdb stores just in-frame clones and leaves some out. The sample has 140,000 to 150,000 clones, roughly 52% seen once. V usage is TRBV7-8 and J usage is TRBJ1-2; D uncertain. The sequence was collected from a human donor with alopecia areata. This specimen consisted of CD8+ T cells sorted from blood, obtained at week 4, from a patient treated with tofacitinib. The CDR3 reads CASRPSLWANYGYTF. As DNA, the CDR3 is TGTGCCAGCAGACCATCGCTATGGGCTAACTATGGCTACACCTTC. Complete variable domain (other parts from reference TRBV7-8 and TRBJ1-2): GAGVSQSPRYKVAKRGQDVALRCDPISGHVSLFWYQQALGQGPEFLTYFQNEAQLDKSGLPSDRFFAERPEGSVSTLKIQRTQQEDSAVYLCASRPSLWANYGYTFGSGTRLTVV.